The clone carrying this T cell receptor (beta chain) was picked up a small number of times. Antigen specificity is unknown. This entry belongs to a study of cytomegalovirus exposure and HLA in healthy donors. In the PCR, 60 Vbeta and 13 Jbeta primers were used. Authors' processing steps: A later analysis tallied some 80 million unique TCR beta chains, about 11 million of them shared. The table came from immunoSEQ multiplex PCR; TCRdb's copy has only in-frame clones and leaves some out. The DNA gave D and trimming, while V, J and clone size come from that table. The table has roughly 120,000 clones, less than 75% seen once. The germline CDR1 and CDR2 sequences are SGHVS and FNYEAQ. Trimming removed 5 bases from V and 6 bases from J, with 10 bases in between. This CDR3 has 13 residues. Overall study findings and caveats: Some TCR beta chains (more than 150 of them) were listed as cytomegalovirus-associated. A later analysis reportedly found that, within productive TCRs, an Asian-associated ancestry cluster had fewer N-insertions than the mean observed across the roughly 630 donors. Roughly uniform sequencing depth across donors was assumed, possibly incorrectly.

The genes are TRBV7-6 and TRBJ1-4, with D unresolved. The sample was PBMCs. This clonotype was obtained from a woman in her thirties or forties in good health and CMV-seropositive. The CDR3 DNA reads TGTGCCAGCAGCCCCCCCTTTGATGAAAAACTGTTTTTT. Translating gives CASSPPFDEKLFF.